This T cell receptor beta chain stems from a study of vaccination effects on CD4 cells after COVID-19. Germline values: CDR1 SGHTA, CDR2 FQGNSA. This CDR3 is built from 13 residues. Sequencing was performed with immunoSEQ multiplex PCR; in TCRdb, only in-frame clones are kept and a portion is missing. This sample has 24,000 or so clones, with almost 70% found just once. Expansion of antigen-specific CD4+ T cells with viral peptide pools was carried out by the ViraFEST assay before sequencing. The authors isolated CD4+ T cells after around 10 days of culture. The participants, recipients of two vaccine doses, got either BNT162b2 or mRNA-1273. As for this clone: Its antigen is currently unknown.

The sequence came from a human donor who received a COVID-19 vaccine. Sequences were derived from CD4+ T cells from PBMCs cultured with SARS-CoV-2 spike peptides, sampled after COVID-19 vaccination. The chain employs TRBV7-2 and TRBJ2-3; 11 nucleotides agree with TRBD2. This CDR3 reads CAALAGVSDTQYF. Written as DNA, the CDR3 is TGTGCTGCACTAGCGGGGGTGTCAGATACGCAGTATTTT.